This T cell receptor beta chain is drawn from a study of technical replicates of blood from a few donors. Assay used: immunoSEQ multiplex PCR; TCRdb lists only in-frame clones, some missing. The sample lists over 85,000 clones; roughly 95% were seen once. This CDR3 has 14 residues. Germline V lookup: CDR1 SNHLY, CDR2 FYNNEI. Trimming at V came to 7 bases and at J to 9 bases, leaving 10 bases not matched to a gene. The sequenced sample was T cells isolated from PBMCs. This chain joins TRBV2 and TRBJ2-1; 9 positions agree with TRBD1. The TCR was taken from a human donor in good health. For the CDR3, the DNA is TGTGCCAGCATTACTACAGGGGGCGAGTTTGAGCAGTTCTTC. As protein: CASITTGGEFEQFF. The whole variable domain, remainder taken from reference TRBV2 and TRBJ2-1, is EPEVTQTPSHQVTQMGQEVILRCVPISNHLYFYWYRQILGQKVEFLVSFYNNEISEKSEIFDDQFSVERPDGSNFTLKIRSTKLEDSAMYFCASITTGGEFEQFFGPGTRLTVL.